These 28 T cell receptor beta chains were sequenced from one sample in a study of a mutant IDH1 vaccine in newly diagnosed glioma. Their antigens remain unidentified. Assay used: immunoSEQ multiplex PCR; TCRdb lists only in-frame clones, some missing. Among some 120,000 clones, about 80% were seen once, and the ten largest hold under 5.5%. As for time point: week 11, during vaccination. A single vaccine dose contained 300 ug of mutant IDH1 20-mer peptide, and topical imiquimod was used with it. The sample was PBMCs, taken from a glioma patient whose treatment included an IDH1 peptide vaccine. The receptors originated from a man aged 40-49 years with glioma.

The J gene is TRBJ1-5, the V gene TRBV27, with 7 bases fitting TRBD1. There are 16 residues in the CDR3. Germline V gives CDR1 MNHEY, CDR2 SMNVEV (reference sequence). The V segment lost 6 bases and the J segment 1 base; nucleotides outside the gene matches: 9. CDR3 region: CASRGDSPASNQPQHF. Here the CDR3 DNA reads TGTGCCAGCAGGGGGGACAGCCCGGCAAGCAATCAGCCCCAGCATTTT.

This clone was observed once. The rearrangement joins TRBV4-3 to TRBJ2-5; D gene uncertain. The end of the DNA is better explained by TRBJ2-7, so the J call may be wrong. Per the germline V gene, CDR1 is LGHNA and CDR2 is YSLEER. The CDR3 sequence is 14 residues long. The chain's CDR3 is CASSQTRTGHEQYF. The CDR3 DNA sequence: TGCGCCAGCAGCCAAACAAGAACCGGCCACGAGCAGTACTTC.

V is TRBV6-6 and J is TRBJ1-5; TRBD1 might be the D (5 bases). Trimming removed 0 bases from V and 3 bases from J, with 6 bases in between. CDR3 length: 14 amino acids. Germline CDR1 reads MNHNY; CDR2 reads SVGAGI (reference sequence). The DNA of the CDR3 is TGTGCCAGCAGTTACTCAGGGGCCAATCAGCCCCAGCATTTT. Amino acids: CASSYSGANQPQHF.

The rearrangement joins TRBV11-2 to TRBJ2-7, with D possibly being TRBD2 (6 bases). Per the germline V gene, CDR1 is SGHAT and CDR2 is FQNNGV. This CDR3 region has 15 residues. Trimming pared 5 bases from V and 3 bases from J, leaving 17 bases between. CDR3 region: CASSGGFSGYYEQYF. The CDR3 region has the DNA TGTGCCAGCAGCGGCGGGTTTAGCGGCTACTACGAGCAGTACTTC.

This clone was seen a single time. The rearrangement uses TRBV18 and TRBJ1-2; the match to TRBD1 covers 7 bases. The CDR3 has 12 amino acids. In germline, CDR1 is KGHSH, CDR2 LQKENI. Losses at the gene ends were 5 bases for V and 3 bases for J; bases not matched to a gene: 0. The CDR3 DNA sequence: TGTGCCAGCTCAACAGGGGACTATGGCTACACCTTC. It translates to CASSTGDYGYTF.

The sample holds a few counts of this clone. The V gene is TRBV19, the J gene TRBJ1-1, with D unclear. Trimming took off 7 bases at V and 0 bases at J, with 12 bases between the two ends. Germline V gene lookup returns CDR1 LNHDA and CDR2 SQIVND (reference sequence). This CDR3 is 14 amino acids long. The CDR3 spells CASNTVLMNTEAFF. Written as DNA, the CDR3 is TGTGCCAGTAACACGGTCCTCATGAACACTGAAGCTTTCTTT.

In this sample, this clone turned up a few times. The chain employs TRBV18 and TRBJ1-5, with 9 bases that match TRBD1. V gave up 6 bases and J gave up 3 bases; unmatched junction bases: 3. Germline CDR1 is KGHSH and CDR2 is LQKENI. The CDR3 is 14 amino acids. CDR3 in amino acids: CASSRDRDNQPQHF. The CDR3 DNA reads TGTGCCAGCTCCCGGGACAGGGACAATCAGCCCCAGCATTTT.

The chain couples TRBV2 to TRBJ2-7, with 7 bases identical to TRBD1. Germline V lookup: CDR1 SNHLY, CDR2 FYNNEI. The CDR3 sequence is 16 residues long. V lost 5 bases to trimming and J lost 2 bases; unmatched junction nucleotides: 12. The CDR3 region is CASSWHGTALPYEQYF. Here the CDR3 DNA reads TGTGCCAGCAGTTGGCACGGGACAGCTCTTCCCTACGAGCAGTACTTC.

The chain employs TRBV28 and TRBJ1-5; 9 bases are shared with TRBD1. Losses at the gene ends were 1 base for V and 0 bases for J; bases not matched to a gene: 10. Germline loops: CDR1 MDHEN, CDR2 SYDVKM. This CDR3 region has 19 residues. The CDR3 loop is CASSLYFGTGRGSNQPQHF. The DNA for the CDR3 is TGTGCCAGCAGTTTATACTTCGGGACAGGGCGGGGTAGCAATCAGCCCCAGCATTTT.

The chain links TRBV29-1 to TRBJ2-5; 9 nucleotides align to TRBD2. The CDR3 sequence is 13 residues long. V shed 5 bases and J 4 bases; nucleotides not matched to a gene: 5. Germline values: CDR1 SQVTM, CDR2 ANQGSEA. CDR3 sequence: CSVRRGGGETQYF. The DNA of the CDR3 is TGCAGCGTTAGGCGGGGGGGCGGAGAGACCCAGTACTTC.

The chain has TRBV15 and TRBJ1-5, with 7 nucleotides matching TRBD1. V shed 1 base and J 5 bases; nucleotides not matched to a gene: 5. The CDR3 consists of 15 residues. Looked up from germline, CDR1 is LNHNV and CDR2 is YYDKDF (reference sequence). CDR3 region: CATSRARDRYQPQHF. DNA of the CDR3: TGTGCCACCAGCAGAGCTAGGGACAGATATCAGCCCCAGCATTTT.

This sequence joins TRBV7-9 and TRBJ2-7; 9 bases are shared with TRBD1. Trimming cost V 2 bases and J 2 bases; bases outside gene matches: 4. CDR3 length: 15 amino acids. CDR1 is SEHNR, CDR2 FQNEAQ, per germline (reference sequence). DNA for the CDR3: TGTGCCAGCAGCTTATCGGGACAGGGACCCTACGAGCAGTACTTC. Translating it yields CASSLSGQGPYEQYF.

The chain employs TRBV6-5 and TRBJ1-1; 11 bases align to TRBD1. The CDR3 totals 16 residues. Losses at the gene ends were 4 bases for V and 1 base for J; bases not matched to a gene: 5. Germline CDR1 MNHEY, CDR2 SVGAGI. Written as DNA, the CDR3 is TGTGCCAGCAGTTTTTGGGACAGGGGGAGGAACACTGAAGCTTTCTTT. As protein: CASSFWDRGRNTEAFF.

This rearrangement joins TRBV7-8 to TRBJ2-1; the match to TRBD2 covers 7 bases. The CDR3 extends over 16 amino acids. CDR1 is SGHVS, CDR2 FQNEAQ, per germline. With 4 bases clipped from V and 8 bases from J, the junction kept 14 bases outside the gene matches. The CDR3 reads CASSSSLRAGRDEQFF. The CDR3 nucleotides read TGTGCCAGCAGCTCGTCCCTCCGAGCGGGGAGAGATGAGCAGTTCTTC.

The V call is TRBV5-1, the J call TRBJ2-3; the match to TRBD2 covers 7 bases. V lost 0 bases to trimming and J lost 4 bases; unmatched junction nucleotides: 8. CDR1 SGHRS and CDR2 YFSETQ come from the germline V gene. This CDR3 is 16 amino acids long. The CDR3 protein is CASSLALRGRADTQYF. CDR3 nucleotides: TGCGCCAGCAGCTTGGCCTTGCGGGGGAGGGCAGATACGCAGTATTTT.

This clone was found once. The chain combines TRBV7-3 with TRBJ2-1; 15 positions match TRBD2. Germline CDR1 is SGHTA and CDR2 is FQGTGA. Trimming took 5 bases from V and 4 from J; bases not matched to a gene: 3. This CDR3 spans 16 amino acids. Written as DNA, the CDR3 is TGTGCCAGCAGCATAGGACTAGCGGGAGGGTACAATGAGCAGTTCTTC. Its translation: CASSIGLAGGYNEQFF.

V gene TRBV27 combines with J gene TRBJ1-1; TRBD1 might be the D (6 bases). Germline V lookup: CDR1 MNHEY, CDR2 SMNVEV (reference sequence). V gave up 5 bases and J gave up 2 bases, with 12 bases separating them. CDR3 length: 14 amino acids. CDR3 residues: CASSGGAYNTEAFF. DNA for the CDR3: TGTGCCAGCAGTGGGGGGGCTTATAACACTGAAGCTTTCTTT.

V gene TRBV10-2 combines with J gene TRBJ1-3, with TRBD1 matching over 7 bases. The CDR3 sequence is 15 residues long. Germline V gene sequence: CDR1 WSHSY, CDR2 SAAADI. Trimming cost V 5 bases and J 0 bases; bases outside gene matches: 4. Written as DNA, the CDR3 is TGCGCCAGCAGTTTTGCAGGGGGCTCTGGAAACACCATATATTTT. This encodes CASSFAGGSGNTIYF.

The chain joins TRBV4-3 to TRBJ1-2; TRBD1 might be the D (6 bases). Germline lookup yields CDR1 LGHNA and CDR2 YSLEER. This CDR3 contains 17 residues. V lost 1 base, J lost 0 bases, and 15 bases lay in between. The CDR3 nucleotides read TGCGCCAGCAGCCAAGCTATCACCAGGGGCACTAACTATGGCTACACCTTC. It yields the protein CASSQAITRGTNYGYTF.

V gene TRBV10-3 combines with J gene TRBJ2-7; 7 positions agree with TRBD1. V shed 7 bases and J 4 bases; nucleotides not matched to a gene: 7. This CDR3 comprises 13 residues. The germline V gene has CDR1 ENHRY and CDR2 SYGVKD. CDR3 DNA sequence: TGTGCCATCACCCGGGACAGCTTTTACGAGCAGTACTTC. Translated, it gives CAITRDSFYEQYF.

The chain employs TRBV7-2 and TRBJ2-5; 7 nucleotides match TRBD2. Trimming took 5 bases from V and 6 from J; bases not matched to a gene: 15. Looked up from germline, CDR1 is SGHTA and CDR2 is FQGNSA. The CDR3 length is 16 residues. The CDR3 sequence: CASSPGGQGLQKTQYF. For the CDR3, the DNA is TGTGCCAGCAGCCCCGGAGGGCAGGGACTACAGAAGACCCAGTACTTC.

The chain employs TRBV4-1 and TRBJ2-5; D remains ambiguous. The CDR3 contains 13 residues. Trimming stripped 4 bases from V and 3 bases from J, with 9 bases between. From germline, CDR1 is MGHRA and CDR2 YSYEKL. The CDR3 protein is CASSPRLEETQYF. The CDR3 region has the DNA TGCGCCAGCAGCCCCCGACTGGAAGAGACCCAGTACTTC.

This chain connects TRBV28 to TRBJ2-2; 7 bases agree with TRBD2. The V and J ends lost 8 bases and 6 bases, in that order; junction bases with no gene match: 9. The length of the CDR3 is 14 residues. The germline V gene encodes CDR1 MDHEN and CDR2 SYDVKM. The chain's CDR3 is CASWGGSTAGELFF. The CDR3 nucleotides are TGTGCCAGCTGGGGCGGGAGCACGGCCGGGGAGCTGTTTTTT.

The genes are TRBV11-2 and TRBJ2-5; D gene ambiguous. The CDR3 loop spans 11 amino acids. V lost 2 bases and J 3 bases, leaving 1 base between the germline ends. In germline, CDR1 is SGHAT, CDR2 FQNNGV. CDR3 sequence (DNA): TGTGCCAGCAGCTTAAAAGAGACCCAGTACTTC. Translated: CASSLKETQYF.

The chain recombines TRBV30 with TRBJ2-3, with D tentatively TRBD1 or TRBD2 (5 bases each). The CDR3 has 13 residues. V shed 3 bases and J shed 4 bases, with 11 bases lying between them. The germline CDR1 and CDR2 sequences are GTSNPN and SVGIG (reference sequence). The CDR3 loop reads CAWSPLGADTQYF. The DNA of the CDR3 is TGTGCCTGGAGCCCCTTGGGGGCAGATACGCAGTATTTT.

The rearrangement uses TRBV6-5 and TRBJ2-3; possibly TRBD2 for D (6 bases). Germline CDR1 reads MNHEY; CDR2 reads SVGAGI. Trimming cost V 2 bases and J 3 bases, with 12 bases left between them. CDR3 size: 15 residues. Here the CDR3 DNA reads TGTGCCAGCAGTTACGGGGGGAGCAAGACAGATACGCAGTATTTT. Its protein product is CASSYGGSKTDTQYF.

The chain employs TRBV19 and TRBJ2-7; TRBD2 is a possible D gene (6 bases). The CDR3 totals 11 residues. The germline gives CDR1 LNHDA, CDR2 SQIVND (reference sequence). V was shortened by 10 bases and J by 4 bases, with 11 bases between the two germline ends. CDR3 coding DNA: TGTGCCACTACCGGGGGTTACGAGCAGTACTTC. It yields the protein CATTGGYEQYF.

This clone was counted a few times. The rearrangement uses TRBV5-5 and TRBJ2-5; D call uncertain. The CDR3 totals 14 residues. V shed 1 base and J shed 1 base, with 8 bases lying between them. CDR1 and CDR2 from the germline V gene are SGHKS and YYEKEE (reference sequence). The CDR3 spells CASSLPRLQETQYF. As DNA, the CDR3 is TGTGCCAGCAGCTTGCCCCGGCTCCAAGAGACCCAGTACTTC.